This TCR beta chain was sequenced in a study of T cell changes during pregnancy in multiple sclerosis. The assay was immunoSEQ multiplex PCR, and TCRdb's table has in-frame clones only and misses some. The table includes roughly 88,000 clones, roughly nine tenths detected once. Trimming shortened V by 5 bases and J by 10 bases, and 14 bases separated the two germline ends. Looked up from germline, CDR1 is SGHAT and CDR2 is FQNNGV. The CDR3 sequence is 12 residues long. The rearrangement joins TRBV11-2 to TRBJ2-5, with a tentative D call TRBD2 (6 bases). Sequenced material: peripheral blood, taken in the first trimester of pregnancy. The source is a female donor with multiple sclerosis, enrolled in a pregnancy study. In DNA form, the CDR3 reads TGTGCCAGCAGCCGTCTGGGGGAGGACCAGTACTTC. This translates into CASSRLGEDQYF.